Below, 23 T cell receptor beta chains from the same sample are listed, as sequenced in a study of cytomegalovirus exposure and HLA in healthy donors. It was with 60 Vbeta and 13 Jbeta primers that the PCR ran. This table comes from immunoSEQ multiplex PCR, and its TCRdb copy is limited to in-frame clones, with some not included. The data show about 100,000 clones, with around 79% seen just once and about 14% held by the top ten. Sequences were obtained from PBMCs. The receptors were sampled from a woman in her 70s in good health and CMV-seropositive.

The chain employs TRBV5-4 and TRBJ2-1; 11 bases are shared with TRBD1. CDR3 size: 15 residues. V shed 4 bases and J 7 bases; nucleotides not matched to a gene: 7. Germline V gene sequence: CDR1 SGHNT, CDR2 YYREEE (reference sequence). The CDR3 sequence: CASSIGQGAWNEQFF. DNA of the CDR3: TGTGCCAGCAGCATCGGACAGGGGGCATGGAATGAGCAGTTCTTC.

The V and J genes are TRBV19 and TRBJ1-5; 7 bases align to TRBD1. V lost 6 bases and J lost 5; bases outside the gene matches: 13. Germline V CDR1 and CDR2: LNHDA, SQIVND (reference sequence). This CDR3 has 16 residues. Here the CDR3 DNA reads TGTGCCAGTAGCACCAGTACCGGGACAGAGGATCAGCCCCAGCATTTT. Protein sequence: CASSTSTGTEDQPQHF.

The J gene is TRBJ2-1, the V gene TRBV7-8, with 11 bases lining up with TRBD2. Germline assignment: CDR1 SGHVS and CDR2 FQNEAQ. The trim removed 2 bases at V and 4 bases at J, leaving 4 bases unmatched. The CDR3 covers 16 residues. As DNA, the CDR3 is TGTGCCAGCAGCTTACTGTTAGCGGGAGGGTACAATGAGCAGTTCTTC. It is translated as CASSLLLAGGYNEQFF. The complete variable domain, with remaining parts taken from reference TRBV7-8 and TRBJ2-1, reads GAGVSQSPRYKVAKRGQDVALRCDPISGHVSLFWYQQALGQGPEFLTYFQNEAQLDKSGLPSDRFFAERPEGSVSTLKIQRTQQEDSAVYLCASSLLLAGGYNEQFFGPGTRLTVL.

Of note for this clone: Other DNA sequences from this sample encode an identical CDR3 as well. V and J are TRBV7-3 and TRBJ2-7; tentatively, D is TRBD2 (6 bases). V was pared by 2 bases and J by 7 bases, with 12 bases between. The CDR3 runs to 13 residues. CDR1 and CDR2 from the germline V gene are SGHTA and FQGTGA. This CDR3 reads CASSLGGIGEQYF. The CDR3 DNA is TGTGCCAGCAGCTTAGGGGGGATTGGGGAGCAGTACTTC.

The chain carries TRBV7-9 and TRBJ2-3, with a tentative D call TRBD2 (6 bases). V lost 2 bases to trimming and J lost 0 bases, with 12 bases between them. Germline CDR1 and CDR2: SEHNR and FQNEAQ (reference sequence). The CDR3 is made up of 16 amino acids. The CDR3 DNA sequence: TGTGCCAGCAGCTTATGGCGGGGCGGTAGCACAGATACGCAGTATTTT. It encodes CASSLWRGGSTDTQYF.

This clone was detected only once. V and J are TRBV28 and TRBJ1-2; perhaps TRBD1 as D (5 bases). Looked up from germline, CDR1 is MDHEN and CDR2 is SYDVKM. The CDR3 contains 14 residues. V lost 2 bases, J lost 7 bases, and 14 bases lay in between. The DNA for the CDR3 is TGTGCCAGCAGTTTACCTCTGGGGGGGAGTGGCTACACCTTC. It yields the protein CASSLPLGGSGYTF.

The chain uses TRBV7-2 and TRBJ1-6; D is perhaps TRBD1 (5 bases). The CDR3 contains 15 residues. Germline V CDR1 and CDR2: SGHTA, FQGNSA. Trimming shortened V by 2 bases and J by 8 bases, and 13 bases separated the two germline ends. The chain's CDR3 is CASSLSGGRDSPLHF. The CDR3 coding sequence is TGTGCCAGCAGCTTATCTGGGGGGAGGGATTCACCCCTCCACTTT.

This chain uses TRBV18 with TRBJ2-7; D possibly corresponds to TRBD1 (7 bases). With 2 bases removed from V and 7 bases from J, the gap between germline ends came to 21 bases. The CDR3 is 16 amino acids. Per the germline V gene, CDR1 is KGHSH and CDR2 is LQKENI. The CDR3 nucleotides are TGTGCCAGCTCACCAGGCGGCCAGGGGGGACTCTGGGAGCAGTACTTC. It specifies CASSPGGQGGLWEQYF.

This clone was seen a handful of times. In nucleotides, the CDR3 is TGTGCCAGCAGCGTAGTGACTAGCGGCCCTGGAGATACGCAGTATTTT. Translated: CASSVVTSGPGDTQYF. This rearrangement joins TRBV9 to TRBJ2-3, with 9 bases lining up with TRBD2. The CDR3 loop spans 16 amino acids. V dropped 0 bases and J dropped 5; count of bases not matched to a gene: 7. CDR1 is SGDLS, CDR2 YYNGEE, per germline.

The V gene is TRBV11-2, the J gene TRBJ1-1; no definite D call. Trimming removed 1 base at V and 6 bases at J, with 12 bases between. Germline lookup yields CDR1 SGHAT and CDR2 FQNNGV. This CDR3 spans 14 amino acids. The CDR3 DNA follows: TGTGCCAGCAGCTTAGGCGGGGATTTACCTGAAGCTTTCTTT. Residues: CASSLGGDLPEAFF.

This clone showed up just a few times. The genes are TRBV6-1 and TRBJ2-2; no definite D call. Trimming cost V 8 bases and J 0 bases, with 10 bases left between them. CDR1 and CDR2 from the germline V gene are MNHNS and SASEGT. This CDR3 has 14 amino acids. CDR3 region: CASSGLTNTGELFF. In nucleotides, the CDR3 is TGTGCCAGCTCCGGGTTAACGAACACCGGGGAGCTGTTTTTT.

The chain combines TRBV6-5 with TRBJ1-2; TRBD1 agrees at 10 bases. V lost 6 bases to trimming and J lost 2 bases; unmatched junction nucleotides: 0. The CDR3 totals 13 residues. Germline lookup yields CDR1 MNHEY and CDR2 SVGAGI. The CDR3 coding sequence is TGTGCCAGCAGGGGACAGGGGAACTATGGCTACACCTTC. Amino acid sequence: CASRGQGNYGYTF.

The chain employs TRBV19 and TRBJ1-6, with unresolved D. V was clipped by 7 bases and J by 0 bases, with 10 bases between them. Looked up from germline, CDR1 is LNHDA and CDR2 is SQIVND (reference sequence). The CDR3 runs to 15 residues. CDR3 residues: CASNDRGSYNSPLHF. As DNA, the CDR3 is TGTGCCAGTAACGATAGAGGCTCCTATAATTCACCCCTCCACTTT.

The rearrangement uses TRBV5-3 and TRBJ1-5; 8 bases align to TRBD1. TRBV5-3 is filed as an ORF, its function uncertain. The J segment lost 3 bases and the V segment lost 3 bases, leaving 14 bases of the junction unmatched. There are 18 residues in the CDR3. In nucleotides, the CDR3 is TGTGCCAGAAGCTCCGGACAGGGACGATTTCCCTCCAATCAGCCCCAGCATTTT. Protein product: CARSSGQGRFPSNQPQHF.

The sample holds one count of this clone. The chain employs TRBV19 and TRBJ2-7; 12 nucleotides match TRBD1. After removal of 5 bases from V and 6 bases from J, the junction contained 5 bases not matched to a gene. The CDR3 runs 14 residues. Looked up from germline, CDR1 is LNHDA and CDR2 is SQIVND (reference sequence). For the CDR3, the DNA is TGTGCCAGTAGTTCAGGGACAGGGGGCGGCGAGCAGTACTTC. Its translation: CASSSGTGGGEQYF.

The chain carries TRBV4-1 and TRBJ2-2, with no clear D. Germline CDR1 and CDR2: MGHRA and YSYEKL. Trimming took off 2 bases at V and 6 bases at J, with 16 bases between the two ends. The CDR3 totals 16 residues. Here the CDR3 reads CASSQTPRHLPGELFF. CDR3 nucleotides: TGCGCCAGCAGCCAAACCCCCAGACATTTACCCGGGGAGCTGTTTTTT.

The CDR3 DNA reads TGTGCCAGCAGCCCTATTGCAACTAATGAAAAACTGTTTTTT. Translating it yields CASSPIATNEKLFF. The chain combines TRBV9 with TRBJ1-4; D gene unclear. The CDR3 has 14 residues. Trimming cost V 4 bases and J 0 bases, with 7 bases left between them. Germline loops: CDR1 SGDLS, CDR2 YYNGEE.

The chain combines TRBV28 with TRBJ2-5, with no clear D. The CDR3 length is 13 residues. Germline-derived CDR1 and CDR2 are MDHEN and SYDVKM. V was pared by 5 bases and J by 0 bases, with 7 bases between. Here the CDR3 DNA reads TGTGCCAGCAGTCCCGGGTACCAAGAGACCCAGTACTTC. Amino acid sequence: CASSPGYQETQYF.

This clone occurred a few times. V usage is TRBV2 and J usage is TRBJ1-5, with D uncertain. The CDR3 has 15 residues. Germline CDR1 is SNHLY and CDR2 is FYNNEI. The V end was cut by 6 bases, the J end by 0 bases, with 12 bases between. The CDR3 coding sequence is TGTGCCAGCAGGAGCTCGCGGTATAGCAATCAGCCCCAGCATTTT. Translation gives CASRSSRYSNQPQHF.

V is TRBV5-1 and J is TRBJ2-7, with 12 bases lining up with TRBD1. CDR3 size: 14 residues. Trimming at V came to 4 bases and at J to 5 bases, leaving 4 bases not matched to a gene. CDR1 and CDR2 from the germline V gene are SGHRS and YFSETQ. The CDR3 DNA is TGCGCCAGCAGCCCCGGGACAGGGGGCGACGAGCAGTACTTC. Its protein product is CASSPGTGGDEQYF.

The chain links TRBV27 to TRBJ2-7, with D tentatively TRBD1 (6 bases). The CDR3 spans 15 residues. From germline, CDR1 is MNHEY and CDR2 SMNVEV (reference sequence). V dropped 2 bases and J dropped 2 bases, with 13 bases sitting between them. The CDR3 DNA reads as TGTGCCAGCAGTTTAGATGGGACACTACCCTACGAGCAGTACTTC. Its translation: CASSLDGTLPYEQYF.

The J gene is TRBJ2-7, the V gene TRBV18, with 14 bases identical to TRBD2. J lost 5 bases, V lost 6 bases, and 9 bases had no gene match. The germline V gene encodes CDR1 KGHSH and CDR2 LQKENI. The CDR3 consists of 16 residues. The CDR3 reads CASSPGTSGSIDEQYF. The CDR3 nucleotides are TGTGCCAGCTCTCCCGGGACTAGCGGGAGCATTGACGAGCAGTACTTC.

With regard to this clone: One end of the junction is discordant with germline, which a read error may explain. CDR3 loop: CASSMSGAYERYF. CDR3 coding DNA: TGTGCCAGCAGTATGTCAGGGGCCTACGAGCGGTACTTC. This chain joins TRBV27 and TRBJ2-7; maybe TRBD1 (6 bases). In germline, CDR1 is MNHEY, CDR2 SMNVEV (reference sequence). This CDR3 is 13 amino acids long.